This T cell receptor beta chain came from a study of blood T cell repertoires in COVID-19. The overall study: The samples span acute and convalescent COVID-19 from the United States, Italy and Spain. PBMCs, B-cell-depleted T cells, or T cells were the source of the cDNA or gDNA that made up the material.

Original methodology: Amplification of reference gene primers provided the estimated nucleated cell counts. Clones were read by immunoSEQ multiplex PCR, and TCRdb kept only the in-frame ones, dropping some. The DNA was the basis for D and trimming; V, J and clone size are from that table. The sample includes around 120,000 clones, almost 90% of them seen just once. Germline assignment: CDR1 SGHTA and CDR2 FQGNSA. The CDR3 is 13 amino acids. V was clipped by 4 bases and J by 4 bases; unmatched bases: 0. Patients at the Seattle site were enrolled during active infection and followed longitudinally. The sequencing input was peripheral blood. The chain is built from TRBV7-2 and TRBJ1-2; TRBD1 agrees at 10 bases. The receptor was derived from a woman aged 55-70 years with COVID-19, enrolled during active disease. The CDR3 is CASSWTGGYGYTF. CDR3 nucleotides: TGTGCCAGCAGCTGGACAGGGGGCTATGGCTACACCTTC. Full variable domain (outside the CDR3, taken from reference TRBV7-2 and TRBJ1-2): GAGVSQSPSNKVTEKGKDVELRCDPISGHTALYWYRQSLGQGLEFLIYFQGNSAPDKSGLPSDRFSAERTGGSVSTLTIQRTQQEDSAVYLCASSWTGGYGYTFGSGTRLTVV.